This T cell receptor beta chain was recovered during a study of PD-1 blockade in classical Hodgkin lymphoma. As for time point: newly diagnosed, previously untreated cHL patient sample. What served as comparison were PBMCs in newly diagnosed, untreated classical Hodgkin lymphoma. TCRdb's copy holds only in-frame clones and misses some; the assay was immunoSEQ multiplex PCR. The profile shows approximately 15,000 clones, approximately 86% of them singletons. The CDR3 spans 16 residues. Germline assignment: CDR1 MDHEN and CDR2 SYDVKM. J gave up 7 bases and V 6 bases, and 13 bases lay outside the gene matches.

This sequence originates from a human donor with classical Hodgkin lymphoma. The rearrangement links TRBV28 to TRBJ1-2; 11 bases map to TRBD1. The specimen was peripheral blood mononuclear cells (PBMCs). The CDR3 DNA sequence: TGTGCCAGCAGCCCACCCCTCGGACAGGGGGCTTTTGGCTACACCTTC. Protein: CASSPPLGQGAFGYTF.